The 27 T cell receptor beta chains presented below share a single source sample, sequenced in a study of Ad26.COV2.S vaccination and SARS-CoV-2 variants. Method: immunoSEQ multiplex PCR; TCRdb's copy keeps in-frame clones and lacks some. The table records about 410,000 clones, 75% to 90% of them present only once. Treatment described: 19 received Ad26.COV2.S at low or high dose, single or two shots; about five received placebo; per-sample allocation not given. Material that was analyzed had been drawn on day 63 after the first vaccine or placebo injection. Sequenced here: peripheral blood, sampled in a trial of Ad26.COV2.S vaccine versus placebo. These receptor sequences come from a person between 18 and 65 years old who received the Ad26.COV2.S COVID-19 vaccine or a placebo.

V and J are TRBV4-1 and TRBJ1-3; D is unresolved. CDR3 length: 16 amino acids. Per the germline V gene, CDR1 is MGHRA and CDR2 is YSYEKL. V was clipped by 2 bases and J by 9 bases, with 20 bases between them. CDR3 amino acids: CASSQHHQTDTSTIYF. The CDR3 coding sequence is TGCGCCAGCAGCCAACATCACCAAACCGACACCTCCACCATATATTTT.

The gene calls are TRBV5-1 and TRBJ2-2, with 9 bases identical to TRBD2. This CDR3 has 16 amino acids. Germline values: CDR1 SGHRS, CDR2 YFSETQ. The V segment lost 0 bases and the J segment 3 bases; nucleotides outside the gene matches: 3. The CDR3 reads CASSLAAGGDTGELFF. The CDR3 DNA is TGCGCCAGCAGCTTGGCAGCGGGGGGAGACACCGGGGAGCTGTTTTTT.

The chain combines TRBV24-1 with TRBJ2-3; 8 bases match TRBD1. Trimming at V came to 4 bases and at J to 3 bases, leaving 8 bases not matched to a gene. CDR1 and CDR2 from the germline V gene are KGHDR and SFDVKD. This CDR3 spans 16 amino acids. The CDR3 DNA is TGTGCCACCAGTGAACCGACAGGGGCTTATACAGATACGCAGTATTTT. Protein product: CATSEPTGAYTDTQYF.

This clone came up a few times. V gene TRBV3-1 (or the pseudogene TRBV3-2) combines with J gene TRBJ1-6; maybe TRBD1 (5 bases). Trimming took 4 bases from V and 4 from J, leaving 8 bases between them. CDR1 and CDR2 (germline): LGHDT, YNNKEL (reference sequence). The CDR3 extends over 14 amino acids. The CDR3 loop reads CASSPTVYNSPLHF. The CDR3 nucleotides read TGTGCCAGCAGCCCGACAGTTTATAATTCACCCCTCCACTTT.

The V gene is TRBV6-1, the J gene TRBJ1-1; tentatively, D is TRBD1 (6 bases). There are 14 residues in the CDR3. V lost 5 bases, J lost 0 bases, and 10 bases lay in between. Germline V gene lookup returns CDR1 MNHNS and CDR2 SASEGT. CDR3 DNA: TGTGCCAGCAGTTGGACAGCTATGAACACTGAAGCTTTCTTT. Amino acids: CASSWTAMNTEAFF.

The chain is built from TRBV4-3 and TRBJ1-2; D unclear. Trimming stripped 5 bases from V and 6 bases from J, with 16 bases between. The germline V gene has CDR1 LGHNA and CDR2 YSLEER. The length of the CDR3 is 14 residues. The CDR3 sequence is CASSGLRPRDGYTF. CDR3 in DNA: TGCGCCAGCAGCGGCTTAAGACCCCGAGATGGCTACACCTTC.

This chain joins TRBV5-5 and TRBJ1-6, with 9 bases that match TRBD1. This CDR3 contains 16 residues. Per the germline V gene, CDR1 is SGHKS and CDR2 is YYEKEE (reference sequence). Trimming removed 0 bases from V and 11 bases from J; junction bases left unmatched: 9. The CDR3 sequence: CASSLEPGQGEPPLHF. CDR3 nucleotides: TGTGCCAGCAGCTTGGAACCGGGACAGGGAGAACCACCCCTCCACTTT.

V and J are TRBV6-5 and TRBJ1-3; possible D gene TRBD1, 6 bases. CDR1 and CDR2 from the germline V gene are MNHEY and SVGAGI. Trimming removed 4 bases at V and 3 bases at J, with 10 bases between. The CDR3 is 14 residues long. The CDR3 DNA follows: TGTGCCAGCAGTTCCGGGGGGCTTGGAAACACCATATATTTT. As protein: CASSSGGLGNTIYF.

The genes are TRBV14 and TRBJ1-4; D ambiguous. V lost 2 bases and J 0 bases, leaving 16 bases between the germline ends. This CDR3 has 18 residues. Germline lookup yields CDR1 SGHDN and CDR2 FVKESK. CDR3 sequence reads: CASSQKSYYESTNEKLFF. CDR3 in DNA: TGTGCCAGCAGCCAAAAAAGCTATTACGAGTCAACTAATGAAAAACTGTTTTTT. The full variable domain, rest sourced from reference TRBV14 and TRBJ1-4, is EAGVTQFPSHSVIEKGQTVTLRCDPISGHDNLYWYRRVMGKEIKFLLHFVKESKQDESGMPNNRFLAERTGGTYSTLKVQPAELEDSGVYFCASSQKSYYESTNEKLFFGSGTQLSVL.

The chain has TRBV11-2 and TRBJ2-5; TRBD2 aligns across 13 bases. The CDR3 loop spans 15 amino acids. The germline gives CDR1 SGHAT, CDR2 FQNNGV. Losses at the gene ends were 8 bases for V and 6 bases for J; bases not matched to a gene: 9. CDR3 coding DNA: TGTGCCAGCGGTCCACTAGCGGGGGGGCCGAAGACCCAGTACTTC. Translation: CASGPLAGGPKTQYF.

This clone occurred once. V gene TRBV4-1 combines with J gene TRBJ1-1, with D perhaps matching TRBD1 (5 bases). Germline CDR1 reads MGHRA; CDR2 reads YSYEKL. The CDR3 contains 14 residues. Trimming removed 1 base from V and 5 bases from J, with 11 bases in between. CDR3: CASSQAQGWTEAFF. Here the CDR3 DNA reads TGCGCCAGCAGCCAAGCGCAGGGTTGGACTGAAGCTTTCTTT.

The V call is TRBV11-3, the J call TRBJ2-1; D is perhaps TRBD1 (6 bases). This CDR3 comprises 14 residues. V lost 5 bases, J lost 6 bases, and 14 bases lay in between. The germline V gene has CDR1 SGHNT and CDR2 YENEEA. CDR3 sequence: CASSPGVTGNEQFF. In DNA, the CDR3 is TGTGCCAGCAGCCCAGGGGTGACGGGCAATGAGCAGTTCTTC.

The chain recombines TRBV5-4 with TRBJ1-1, with a tentative D call TRBD1 (5 bases). Germline CDR1 SGHNT, CDR2 YYREEE (reference sequence). The CDR3 is made up of 14 amino acids. The V end was cut by 5 bases, the J end by 5 bases, with 16 bases between. The CDR3 DNA follows: TGTGCCAGCAGAGTCTGGACATTAGATACTGAAGCTTTCTTT. Its translation: CASRVWTLDTEAFF.

The gene calls are TRBV5-1 and TRBJ2-3, with 11 positions matching TRBD2. The germline gives CDR1 SGHRS, CDR2 YFSETQ. The junction had 2 bases not matched to a gene; V was cut back by 3 bases and J by 5 bases. The CDR3 totals 14 residues. CDR3 sequence: CASSSGLAVDTQYF. The CDR3 region has the DNA TGCGCCAGCAGCTCGGGACTAGCGGTAGATACGCAGTATTTT.

This sequence joins TRBV3-1 (or the pseudogene TRBV3-2) and TRBJ1-1, with D tentatively TRBD1 (5 bases). V gave up 8 bases and J gave up 1 base, with 14 bases separating them. The germline V gene has CDR1 LGHDT and CDR2 YNNKEL (reference sequence). The CDR3 has 14 residues. CDR3 protein: CASAPGSANTEAFF. CDR3 DNA: TGTGCCAGCGCCCCAGGGAGTGCGAACACTGAAGCTTTCTTT.

The chain recombines TRBV11-2 with TRBJ1-4; the match to TRBD1 covers 9 bases. The CDR3 is 15 amino acids. The V gene end was trimmed by 4 bases and the J gene end by 8 bases; junction bases not matched to a gene: 8. The germline CDR1 and CDR2 sequences are SGHAT and FQNNGV. The CDR3: CASSSHLGTGEKLFF. The DNA for the CDR3 is TGTGCCAGCAGCTCGCACCTGGGGACAGGGGAAAAACTGTTTTTT.

V usage is TRBV12-3 or TRBV12-4 and J usage is TRBJ1-4; D ambiguous. V lost 5 bases and J lost 5, with 3 bases in between. The CDR3 runs to 11 residues. For the CDR3, the DNA is TGTGCCAGCAGTCAGAATGAAAAACTGTTTTTT. Protein: CASSQNEKLFF.

This sequence joins TRBV11-1 and TRBJ1-1; no clear D. The germline CDR1 and CDR2 sequences are SGHAT and FQDESV (reference sequence). The CDR3 runs 13 residues. Trimming took 0 bases from V and 4 from J, leaving 6 bases between them. This CDR3 reads CASSLAPSTEAFF. In nucleotides, the CDR3 is TGTGCCAGCAGCTTAGCCCCTAGCACTGAAGCTTTCTTT.

This chain connects TRBV11-2 to TRBJ1-1; a weak D match, TRBD1 (6 bases). The germline CDR1 and CDR2 sequences are SGHAT and FQNNGV. With 5 bases removed from V and 5 bases from J, the gap between germline ends came to 21 bases. This CDR3 has 16 residues. In nucleotides, the CDR3 is TGTGCCAGCAGCCCAGGCCTTCGCGGGGGCTTTACTGAAGCTTTCTTT. It codes for CASSPGLRGGFTEAFF.

The CDR3 DNA follows: TGCAGCGTTGAAGACGACAACTATGGCTACACCTTC. Its translation is CSVEDDNYGYTF. The chain combines TRBV29-1 with TRBJ1-2, with D unresolved. The germline gives CDR1 SQVTM, CDR2 ANQGSEA. The CDR3 totals 12 residues. V lost 0 bases to trimming and J lost 2 bases, with 4 bases between them.

This chain uses TRBV7-8 with TRBJ1-2; 9 bases fit TRBD1. V lost 4 bases and J lost 8; bases outside the gene matches: 11. This CDR3 is 15 amino acids long. Germline V lookup: CDR1 SGHVS, CDR2 FQNEAQ. Here the CDR3 reads CASSSGTGTIRGYTF. The CDR3 coding sequence is TGTGCCAGCAGCTCCGGGACAGGGACAATCCGGGGCTACACCTTC.

The chain combines TRBV5-6 with TRBJ1-4, with 7 bases aligning to TRBD1. Germline V lookup: CDR1 SGHDT, CDR2 YYEEEE. The CDR3 runs to 15 residues. With V trimmed by 2 bases and J by 5 bases, 6 bases remained unmatched. The CDR3 DNA follows: TGTGCCAGCAGCTTTTCGGCAGGGGGAAATGAAAAACTGTTTTTT. Its protein is CASSFSAGGNEKLFF.

Regarding this clone: The same CDR3 also results from other DNA sequences found in this sample. This chain connects TRBV9 to TRBJ1-1; 7 bases are a match to TRBD1. The CDR3 has 18 amino acids. J lost 5 bases, V lost 1 base, and 17 bases had no gene match. From germline, CDR1 is SGDLS and CDR2 YYNGEE. This chain's CDR3 is CASSVPYYDRAEETEAFF. Here the CDR3 DNA reads TGTGCCAGCAGCGTACCCTATTACGACAGGGCAGAAGAAACTGAAGCTTTCTTT.

Concerning this clone: Other DNA sequences from this sample encode an identical CDR3 as well. The chain's CDR3 is CAWSVSLNYGYTF. The CDR3 DNA sequence: TGTGCCTGGAGTGTTTCGCTTAACTATGGCTACACCTTC. This chain links TRBV30 with TRBJ1-2; unclear D gene. Germline CDR1 reads GTSNPN; CDR2 reads SVGIG (reference sequence). V shed 0 bases and J shed 1 base, with 6 bases lying between them. The CDR3 runs to 13 residues.

J is TRBJ1-4 and V is TRBV7-9, with unresolved D. V lost 1 base and J 12 bases, leaving 6 bases between the germline ends. The germline V gene encodes CDR1 SEHNR and CDR2 FQNEAQ (reference sequence). The CDR3 extends over 11 amino acids. As DNA, the CDR3 is TGTGCCAGCAGCTTAGGCCCCCAACTGTTTTTT. As protein: CASSLGPQLFF.

The gene calls are TRBV29-1 and TRBJ2-7, with D maybe TRBD2 (7 bases). The CDR3 extends over 12 amino acids. Trimming shortened V by 8 bases and J by 5 bases, and 16 bases separated the two germline ends. CDR1 and CDR2 from the germline V gene are SQVTM and ANQGSEA. The CDR3 loop is CSFGGAGNEQYF. The CDR3 DNA reads TGCAGCTTTGGGGGGGCAGGGAACGAGCAGTACTTC.

This clone was counted only a few times. CDR3 nucleotide sequence: TGTGCCAGCAGCTTAGGTCGTTGGGACAAGAATGAAAAACTGTTTTTT. It translates to CASSLGRWDKNEKLFF. The genes are TRBV7-8 and TRBJ1-4; D is perhaps TRBD1 (6 bases). V was pared by 1 base and J by 5 bases, with 14 bases between. Germline V gene lookup returns CDR1 SGHVS and CDR2 FQNEAQ. The CDR3 contains 16 residues.